Below are 29 T cell receptor beta chains sequenced from a single sample in a study of identical twins. TCRdb re-derived calls from the 5' RACE reads in MiXCR, one entry per CDR3 protein. The sample holds about 660,000 distinct CDR3 sequences, 8.6% seen once. These data were likewise used in another study, on yellow fever vaccine responses in identical twins.

The sequencing input was PBMCs. The receptors shown here come from a woman aged 18-29 years in good health.

This clonotype occurred many times. The CDR3 nucleotides are TGTGCCAGCAGCTTTATAGCGGGAGGCGTAGAGACCCAGTACTTC. Translating gives CASSFIAGGVETQYF. The V gene is TRBV5-6, the J gene TRBJ2-5; TRBD2 matches at 10 bases. The CDR3 is 15 amino acids. V dropped 2 bases and J dropped 4; count of bases not matched to a gene: 5. Germline V lookup: CDR1 SGHDT, CDR2 YYEEEE.

This clonotype showed up many times. CDR3 nucleotide sequence: TGTGCCAGCACCCAGACCGAACCTAGCACAGATACGCAGTATTTT. This sequence encodes CASTQTEPSTDTQYF. The chain carries TRBV5-5 and TRBJ2-3; no clear D gene. The CDR3 consists of 15 residues. Trimming took off 6 bases at V and 0 bases at J, with 14 bases between the two ends. The V gene's germline CDR1 is SGHKS and CDR2 YYEKEE (reference sequence).

This clonotype came up many times. This sequence joins TRBV7-9 and TRBJ2-7; D gene unclear. This CDR3 has 12 residues. The ends were cut back, 1 base at V and 4 bases at J, with 5 bases in the middle. Germline CDR1 and CDR2: SEHNR and FQNEAQ (reference sequence). CDR3: CASSLVQYEQYF. CDR3 DNA: TGTGCCAGCAGCTTAGTACAGTACGAGCAGTACTTC.

This chain connects TRBV12-3 or TRBV12-4 to TRBJ2-1; 9 bases line up with TRBD2. The CDR3 runs 15 residues. Trimming removed 5 bases from V and 5 bases from J; junction bases left unmatched: 7. CDR3 protein: CASSRPSGVNNEQFF. In nucleotides, the CDR3 is TGTGCCAGCAGTCGCCCTAGCGGGGTCAACAATGAGCAGTTCTTC.

This clonotype has ten or more counts. The J gene is TRBJ2-7, the V gene TRBV6-5; perhaps D is TRBD1 or TRBD2 (6 bases each). V shed 2 bases and J shed 2 bases, with 13 bases lying between them. Germline V CDR1 and CDR2: MNHEY, SVGAGI. The CDR3 spans 15 residues. In DNA form, the CDR3 reads TGTGCCAGCAGTTACGGGTCGGGGGCTCCCTACGAGCAGTACTTC. Protein product: CASSYGSGAPYEQYF.

V gene TRBV5-1 combines with J gene TRBJ2-4, with TRBD1 as a possible D gene (6 bases). Germline V gene sequence: CDR1 SGHRS, CDR2 YFSETQ. The CDR3 totals 15 residues. V shed 2 bases and J shed 5 bases, with 14 bases lying between them. The CDR3 here is CASSFLGGSENIQYF. CDR3 coding DNA: TGCGCCAGCAGCTTCCTAGGGGGAAGTGAAAACATTCAGTACTTC.

This clonotype was detected a few times. Written as DNA, the CDR3 is TGTGCCAGCAGTTCGGGACGGTTCTCCTACGAGCAGTACTTC. This codes for CASSSGRFSYEQYF. This chain uses TRBV28 with TRBJ2-7, with D possibly being TRBD1 or TRBD2 (5 bases each). This CDR3 spans 14 amino acids. Between the trimmed V and J ends, which lost 4 bases and 0 bases, there was a span of 10 bases. From germline, CDR1 is MDHEN and CDR2 SYDVKM.

This clonotype was recorded a few times. The rearrangement joins TRBV6-5 to TRBJ2-7; the match to TRBD2 covers 13 bases. Germline CDR1 is MNHEY and CDR2 is SVGAGI. The V segment lost 4 bases and the J segment 5 bases; nucleotides outside the gene matches: 8. This CDR3 is built from 16 residues. CDR3 nucleotide sequence: TGTGCCAGCAGTTCCTACGGGACTAGCGGGAACCACGAGCAGTACTTC. Its translation is CASSSYGTSGNHEQYF.

V gene TRBV6-4 combines with J gene TRBJ2-1; D not certain. This CDR3 is 15 amino acids long. Germline V gene sequence: CDR1 MRHNA, CDR2 SNTAGT. V was clipped by 4 bases and J by 8 bases, with 18 bases between them. CDR3 region: CASSATTAVAHEQFF. The CDR3 coding sequence is TGTGCCAGCAGTGCTACTACGGCGGTGGCGCATGAGCAGTTCTTC.

The rearrangement links TRBV12-3 or TRBV12-4 to TRBJ2-5; 8 nucleotides agree with TRBD1. CDR3 length: 15 amino acids. V shed 5 bases and J 2 bases; nucleotides not matched to a gene: 7. CDR3 loop: CASSVKRTGQETQYF. The CDR3 bases are TGTGCCAGCAGTGTAAAAAGGACAGGGCAAGAGACCCAGTACTTC.

The rearrangement joins TRBV4-3 to TRBJ2-7, with TRBD2 matching 16 bases. Germline V gives CDR1 LGHNA, CDR2 YSLEER. The CDR3 length is 17 residues. Trimming removed 3 bases from V and 5 bases from J; junction bases left unmatched: 7. CDR3 amino acids: CASSQGTSGRARDEQYF. Written as DNA, the CDR3 is TGCGCCAGCAGCCAGGGGACTAGCGGGAGGGCCCGAGACGAGCAGTACTTC.

This clonotype was picked up many times. The chain couples TRBV12-3 or TRBV12-4 to TRBJ2-5; D may be TRBD1 (6 bases). V dropped 6 bases and J dropped 2 bases, with 19 bases sitting between them. The CDR3 is 16 residues long. DNA for the CDR3: TGTGCCAGCAGGTACCGGAGCCGGGACATACAAGAGACCCAGTACTTC. Residues: CASRYRSRDIQETQYF.

V gene TRBV4-2 combines with J gene TRBJ2-7; 16 bases fit TRBD2. CDR3 size: 16 residues. The V and J ends lost 5 bases and 5 bases, in that order; junction bases with no gene match: 6. The germline CDR1 and CDR2 sequences are LGHNA and YNFKEQ. The CDR3 spells CASSMGLAGGVDEQYF. CDR3 sequence (DNA): TGTGCCAGCAGCATGGGACTAGCGGGGGGGGTAGACGAGCAGTACTTC.

This clonotype was counted at least ten times. V and J are TRBV20-1 and TRBJ2-5; 9 bases agree with TRBD1. The CDR3 is 15 amino acids. With 2 bases clipped from V and 3 bases from J, the junction kept 7 bases outside the gene matches. CDR1 DFQATT and CDR2 SNEGSKA come from the germline V gene (reference sequence). CDR3 DNA sequence: TGCAGTGCTAGATCCCGGTGGACAGGGGAAGAGACCCAGTACTTC. Its translation: CSARSRWTGEETQYF.

This clonotype was detected ten times or more. The J gene is TRBJ1-4, the V gene TRBV20-1, with D uncertain. This CDR3 has 13 residues. Trimming took off 5 bases at V and 8 bases at J, with 15 bases between the two ends. In germline, CDR1 is DFQATT, CDR2 SNEGSKA (reference sequence). CDR3 loop: CSALNSLDEKLFF. The CDR3 DNA sequence: TGCAGTGCTCTCAACTCCTTGGACGAAAAACTGTTTTTT.

The gene calls are TRBV15 and TRBJ2-3; 8 nucleotides align to TRBD2. This CDR3 has 17 amino acids. V shed 5 bases and J 3 bases; nucleotides not matched to a gene: 13. CDR1 is LNHNV, CDR2 YYDKDF, per germline (reference sequence). CDR3 in DNA: TGTGCCACCAGCCGCAGGGGACGGGGGGGCCGAACAGATACGCAGTATTTT. Protein: CATSRRGRGGRTDTQYF.

This clonotype has more than one count but fewer than ten. The genes are TRBV5-1 and TRBJ2-5; the D is unclear. Germline V lookup: CDR1 SGHRS, CDR2 YFSETQ. Trimming took off 0 bases at V and 0 bases at J, with 12 bases between the two ends. The CDR3 has 16 amino acids. This CDR3 is CASSLAVGPYQETQYF. CDR3 nucleotides: TGCGCCAGCAGCTTGGCGGTGGGCCCGTACCAAGAGACCCAGTACTTC.

This clonotype was found a few times. This CDR3 reads CASSFLGLEADTQYF. As DNA, the CDR3 is TGTGCCAGCAGTTTTTTAGGACTAGAGGCAGATACGCAGTATTTT. The chain uses TRBV28 and TRBJ2-3, with 7 bases lining up with TRBD2. The CDR3 contains 15 residues. Germline V CDR1 and CDR2: MDHEN, SYDVKM. Trimming at V came to 3 bases and at J to 4 bases, leaving 7 bases not matched to a gene.

This clonotype was picked up many times. This chain connects TRBV3-1 to TRBJ2-7; either TRBD1 or TRBD2 may fit D (5 bases each). The V and J ends lost 6 bases and 0 bases respectively, with 21 bases between them. Germline V gene sequence: CDR1 LGHDT, CDR2 YNNKEL (reference sequence). The CDR3 is 17 amino acids. For the CDR3, the DNA is TGTGCCAGCAGTCGATTAGAAGGGACCTCGAGCTCCTACGAGCAGTACTTC. This codes for CASSRLEGTSSSYEQYF.

This clonotype came up a few times. The rearrangement links TRBV6-1 to TRBJ2-4; 7 bases match TRBD2. Trimming took 9 bases from V and 8 from J; bases not matched to a gene: 4. The CDR3 has 11 amino acids. Germline V gene sequence: CDR1 MNHNS, CDR2 SASEGT. The CDR3 region is CASGRGYIQYF. CDR3 sequence (DNA): TGTGCCAGTGGGAGGGGATACATTCAGTACTTC.

This clonotype was seen more than once but under ten times. V gene TRBV7-2 combines with J gene TRBJ2-2, with D perhaps assigned TRBD1 or TRBD2 (5 bases each). CDR1 and CDR2 (germline): SGHTA, FQGNSA. The CDR3 consists of 13 residues. Written as DNA, the CDR3 is TGTGTCGCCGGGGCTAGCCCTACCGGGGAGCTGTTTTTT. This sequence encodes CVAGASPTGELFF.

This clonotype was picked up many times. V and J are TRBV15 and TRBJ2-1; D gene uncertain. Germline V gene sequence: CDR1 LNHNV, CDR2 YYDKDF (reference sequence). V gave up 6 bases and J gave up 4 bases, with 16 bases separating them. This CDR3 spans 15 amino acids. DNA of the CDR3: TGTGCCACCAGTATGGGCGTAGAGCCTTACAATGAGCAGTTCTTC. Translation gives CATSMGVEPYNEQFF.

This clonotype was seen more than once but under ten times. This chain uses TRBV27 with TRBJ2-7; 8 bases agree with TRBD1. The junction had 4 bases not matched to a gene; V was cut back by 3 bases and J by 0 bases. The CDR3 contains 15 residues. In germline, CDR1 is MNHEY, CDR2 SMNVEV (reference sequence). CDR3 amino acids: CASSFKGQDSYEQYF. The CDR3 coding sequence is TGTGCCAGCAGTTTTAAGGGACAGGACTCCTACGAGCAGTACTTC.

This chain uses TRBV28 with TRBJ2-7, with D unclear. This CDR3 has 13 residues. Germline V CDR1 and CDR2: MDHEN, SYDVKM. Trimming stripped 3 bases from V and 7 bases from J, with 13 bases between. CDR3 in DNA: TGTGCCAGCAGTTTGTGGACCGACAAAGAGCAGTACTTC. This encodes CASSLWTDKEQYF.

This clonotype has at least ten counts. The chain carries TRBV7-9 and TRBJ2-1; 7 positions agree with TRBD2. Germline V gene data show CDR1 as SEHNR and CDR2 as FQNEAQ (reference sequence). J lost 6 bases, V lost 1 base, and 6 bases had no gene match. This CDR3 contains 15 residues. DNA of the CDR3: TGTGCCAGCAGCTTAGGGACTAGACTCACCAATGAGCAGTTCTTC. This gives the protein CASSLGTRLTNEQFF.

This clonotype was seen a handful of times. This sequence joins TRBV2 and TRBJ2-1; the D gene is possibly TRBD2 (6 bases). V lost 5 bases to trimming and J lost 4 bases, with 15 bases between them. This CDR3 region has 15 residues. Germline V CDR1 and CDR2: SNHLY, FYNNEI. In DNA form, the CDR3 reads TGTGCCAGCAGTTCCGCCCGGGACTTTTACAATGAGCAGTTCTTC. It codes for CASSSARDFYNEQFF.

This clonotype was counted a few times. The CDR3 sequence: CSVGGTGQSYNEQFF. Here the CDR3 DNA reads TGCAGCGTTGGTGGGACAGGACAATCCTACAATGAGCAGTTCTTC. The gene calls are TRBV29-1 and TRBJ2-1; 8 bases are shared with TRBD1. V trimming: 4 bases; J trimming: 1 base; junction bases outside the gene matches: 6. Germline assignment: CDR1 SQVTM and CDR2 ANQGSEA. The CDR3 loop spans 15 amino acids.

The CDR3 coding sequence is TGTGCCTGGACCAGACAATACAATGAGCAGTTCTTC. This encodes CAWTRQYNEQFF. This chain uses TRBV30 with TRBJ2-1; D unresolved. The CDR3 has 12 amino acids. V lost 4 bases and J lost 4, with 8 bases in between. CDR1 and CDR2 from the germline V gene are GTSNPN and SVGIG (reference sequence).

This clonotype was seen many times. The rearrangement joins TRBV12-3 or TRBV12-4 to TRBJ1-5; 10 nucleotides align to TRBD1. CDR3 length: 14 amino acids. Trimming cost V 5 bases and J 7 bases; bases outside gene matches: 5. The CDR3 here is CASSRTGGYQPQHF. The CDR3 bases are TGTGCCAGCAGTCGGACAGGGGGGTACCAGCCCCAGCATTTT.